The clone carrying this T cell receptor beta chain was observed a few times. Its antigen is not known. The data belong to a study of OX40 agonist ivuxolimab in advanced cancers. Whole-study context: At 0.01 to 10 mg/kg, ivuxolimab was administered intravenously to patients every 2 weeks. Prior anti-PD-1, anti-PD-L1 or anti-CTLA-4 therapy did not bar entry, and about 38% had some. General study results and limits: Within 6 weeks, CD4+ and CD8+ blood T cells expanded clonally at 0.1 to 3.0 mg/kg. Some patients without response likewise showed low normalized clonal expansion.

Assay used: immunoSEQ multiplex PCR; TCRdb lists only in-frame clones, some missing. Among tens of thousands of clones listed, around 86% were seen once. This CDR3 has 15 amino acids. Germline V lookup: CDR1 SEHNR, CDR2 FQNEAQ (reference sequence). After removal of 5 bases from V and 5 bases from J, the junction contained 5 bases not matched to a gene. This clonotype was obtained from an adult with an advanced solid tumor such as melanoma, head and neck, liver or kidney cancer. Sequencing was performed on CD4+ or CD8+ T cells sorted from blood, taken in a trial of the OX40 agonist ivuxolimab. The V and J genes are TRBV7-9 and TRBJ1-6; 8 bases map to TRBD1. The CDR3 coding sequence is TGTGCCAGCAGCAGCACGACAGGGGATAATTCACCCCTCCACTTT. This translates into CASSSTTGDNSPLHF.